The subject of this entry is one T cell receptor beta chain. Its specificity is unknown. Data came from immunoSEQ multiplex PCR; TCRdb stores just in-frame clones and leaves some out. The profile shows about 62,000 clones, 75% to 90% of them singletons. This CDR3 has 15 residues. The germline V and J ends were trimmed by 0 bases and 5 bases, with 11 bases remaining between them. Germline assignment: CDR1 MNHNS and CDR2 SASEGT. The time point was: week 11, during vaccination. Vaccinated patients received 300 ug of mutant IDH1 20-mer peptide per dose, with topical imiquimod. There were new WHO grade 3 or 4 astrocytomas in the donors, and these were IDH1-mutant and ATRX-lost. The data are from a study of a mutant IDH1 vaccine in newly diagnosed glioma. Study information: Before enrollment, the patients had been treated with radiotherapy alone, temozolomide alone, or both together. Most of them had received both. Points from the study as a whole: Vaccine-induced immune responses occurred in less than 95% of patients.

The material sequenced was PBMCs, taken from a glioma patient whose treatment included an IDH1 peptide vaccine. This chain links TRBV6-1 with TRBJ2-1; perhaps TRBD2 as D (5 bases). This sequence was found in a middle-aged man with glioma. CDR3 region: CASSEARARDNEQFF. CDR3 coding DNA: TGTGCCAGCAGTGAAGCGCGGGCGAGAGACAATGAGCAGTTCTTC.